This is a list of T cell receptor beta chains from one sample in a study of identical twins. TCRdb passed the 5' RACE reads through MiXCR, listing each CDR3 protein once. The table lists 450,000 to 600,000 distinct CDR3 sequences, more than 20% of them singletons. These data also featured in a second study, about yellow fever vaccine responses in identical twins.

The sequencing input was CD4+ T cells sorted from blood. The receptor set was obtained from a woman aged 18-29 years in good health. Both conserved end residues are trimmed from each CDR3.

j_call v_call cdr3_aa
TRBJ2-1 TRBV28 ASSLSSTRVNEQF
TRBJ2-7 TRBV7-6 ASSGGGYEQY
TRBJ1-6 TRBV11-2 ASSSYLRHDNSPLH
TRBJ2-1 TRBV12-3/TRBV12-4 ASMARSYNEQF
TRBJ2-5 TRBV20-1 SARDFIGTGGPAETQY
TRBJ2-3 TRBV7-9 ASSFSGGAADTQY
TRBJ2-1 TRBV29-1 SVGVGGAEQF
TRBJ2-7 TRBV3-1 ASSQFTSGVSYEQY
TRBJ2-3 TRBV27 ASSLPGAPSDTQY
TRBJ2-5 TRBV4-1 ASSQSGSLETQY
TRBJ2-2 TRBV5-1 ASNQASTGELF
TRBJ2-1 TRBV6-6 ASRGGPYNEQF
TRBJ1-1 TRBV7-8 ASSPLQGGTEAF
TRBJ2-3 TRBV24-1 ATSDLQVQY
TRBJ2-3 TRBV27 ASRPGLYTDTQY
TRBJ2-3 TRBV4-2 ASSQEGSWVDTQY
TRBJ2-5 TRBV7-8 ASSLGFQGWETQY
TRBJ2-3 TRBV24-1 ATSGTGEADTQY
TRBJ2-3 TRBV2 ASSAQKIQTDTQY
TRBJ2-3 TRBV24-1 ATSDLGDVNRIDTQY
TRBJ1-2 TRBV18 ASSPPPGQGPSSYGYT
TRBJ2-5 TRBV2 ASSLLAGGVETQY
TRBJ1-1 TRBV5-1 ASSKEGQGNTEAF
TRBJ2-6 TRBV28 ASRSDGANVLT
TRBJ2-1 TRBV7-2 ASSLDAVLNEQF
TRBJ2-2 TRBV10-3 ATGGTNTGELF
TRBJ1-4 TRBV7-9 ASSLTGTGVINEKLF
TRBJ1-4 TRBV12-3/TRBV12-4 ATRRGGLGNEKLF
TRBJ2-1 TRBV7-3 ASSLDVTYNEQF
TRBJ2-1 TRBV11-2 ASRDRETGGYEQF
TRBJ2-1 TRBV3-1 ASSLLAGEGNEQF
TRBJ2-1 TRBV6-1 ASREGQGVYNEQF
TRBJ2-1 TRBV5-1 ASSPDSTFVWEQF
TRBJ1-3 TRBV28 ASNIGTSTSGNTIY
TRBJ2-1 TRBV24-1 ATSDRLAGGSYNEQF
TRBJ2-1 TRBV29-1 SVGTGQVSNEQF
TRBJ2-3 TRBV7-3 ASSPNQGKGTDTQY